This record covers a single TCR beta chain. Its antigen is not identified. Profiling relied on immunoSEQ multiplex PCR, and the TCRdb table lists in-frame clones only, not all of them. Here the sample spans fewer than 85,000 clones, about 94% being singletons. V shed 7 bases and J 13 bases; nucleotides not matched to a gene: 11. The CDR3 consists of 12 residues. Germline loops: CDR1 LNHDA, CDR2 SQIVND (reference sequence). These data are taken from a study of graft-versus-host responses after intestinal transplantation. Study background: Those transplanted obtained multivisceral, liver-intestinal, or isolated intestinal grafts.

Whole-study results and caveats: GvH clones were found in recipient marrow; some appeared first in ileum or blood. Graft-versus-host to host-versus-graft clonal ratios in allografts were high in patients with graft-donor T cell macrochimerism. The highest levels of circulating GvH clones went along with early declines in HvG clones after transplant.

Sample: unstimulated CD8+ T cells sorted from spleen or lymph node cells, taken before intestinal transplant. The receptor was isolated from a human donor who received an intestinal transplant. This chain connects TRBV19 to TRBJ1-2; 8 bases are a match to TRBD1. CDR3 loop: CASTIEGTGPTF. CDR3 in DNA: TGTGCCAGTACCATAGAAGGGACAGGACCCACCTTC.